The rows below give T cell receptor beta chains drawn from one sample of a study of OX40 agonist ivuxolimab in advanced cancers. The data were produced by immunoSEQ multiplex PCR, yet TCRdb's version contains in-frame clones alone and is incomplete. The sample has tens of thousands of clones; approximately 81% are singletons. Sequencing was performed on CD4+ or CD8+ T cells sorted from blood, taken in a trial of the OX40 agonist ivuxolimab. The origin of the receptors is an adult with an advanced solid tumor such as melanoma, head and neck, liver or kidney cancer. CDR3s include the opening cysteine and the closing phenylalanine or tryptophan. D genes are given only for firm matches. Rows may omit the clone size; those that give it use once, few, many or a size class.

length: 20; size: -; J: TRBJ2-1; D: TRBD2; V: TRBV28; DNA: TGTGCCAGCAGTTCCGGACTAGCTACCTTTCTGGGAAGCTCCTACAATGAGCAGTTCTTC; CDR3: CASSSGLATFLGSSYNEQFF
length: 15; size: -; J: TRBJ1-2; D: TRBD1; V: TRBV5-1; DNA: TGCGCCAGCAGCGCGAACGGACAGGCGAACTATGGCTACACCTTC; CDR3: CASSANGQANYGYTF
length: 14; size: -; J: TRBJ1-5; D: -; V: TRBV19; DNA: TGTGCCACCAGGGGCCCGGACAGAAATCAGCCCCAGCATTTT; CDR3: CATRGPDRNQPQHF
length: 13; size: -; J: TRBJ1-2; D: -; V: TRBV11-2; DNA: TGTGCCAGCAGCTTAGCAGGGGACTATGGCTACACCTTC; CDR3: CASSLAGDYGYTF
length: 14; size: -; J: TRBJ2-7; D: -; V: TRBV7-9; DNA: TGTGCCAGCAGCTTAGGTCACAGGGATTACGAGCAGTACTTC; CDR3: CASSLGHRDYEQYF
length: 15; size: -; J: TRBJ1-1; D: -; V: TRBV7-2; DNA: TGTGCCAGCAGCTTAGTAGAAGGTAGGAACACTGAAGCTTTCTTT; CDR3: CASSLVEGRNTEAFF
length: 13; size: once; J: TRBJ1-3; D: -; V: TRBV29-1; DNA: TGCAGCGTTGGCCAGTCGACTGGAAACACCATATATTTT; CDR3: CSVGQSTGNTIYF
length: 14; size: few; J: TRBJ2-7; D: TRBD1; V: TRBV7-8; DNA: TGTGCCAGCAGCCAAAACAGGGGGTCCTACGAGCAGTACTTC; CDR3: CASSQNRGSYEQYF
length: 16; size: -; J: TRBJ2-7; D: -; V: TRBV29-1; DNA: TGCAGCGTTCCTCTTTTGGGGGCGGCAAGCTCCTACGAGCAGTACTTC; CDR3: CSVPLLGAASSYEQYF
length: 15; size: -; J: TRBJ1-1; D: -; V: TRBV7-2; DNA: TGTGCCAGCAGCTTAGAGGGCCCAGCAAACACTGAAGCTTTCTTT; CDR3: CASSLEGPANTEAFF
length: 13; size: -; J: TRBJ1-5; D: -; V: TRBV11-2; DNA: TGTGCCAGCAGCTTCGAGATAAATCAGCCCCAGCATTTT; CDR3: CASSFEINQPQHF
length: 20; size: -; J: TRBJ1-5; D: -; V: TRBV19; DNA: TGTGCCAGTAGTACCCTGACAGGACCCAACCAACCTCAAAACAATCAGCCCCAGCATTTT; CDR3: CASSTLTGPNQPQNNQPQHF
length: 17; size: -; J: TRBJ1-3; D: -; V: TRBV11-2; DNA: TGTGCCAGCAGCTTAAGTAGGGTCTCCTCTGCTGGAAACACCATATATTTT; CDR3: CASSLSRVSSAGNTIYF
length: 15; size: -; J: TRBJ1-1; D: TRBD1; V: TRBV6-4; DNA: TGTGCCAGCAGTGACGAGATTACAGGGGGCACTGAAGCTTTCTTT; CDR3: CASSDEITGGTEAFF
length: 14; size: -; J: TRBJ2-1; D: -; V: TRBV18; DNA: TGTGCCAGCTCACCAAGTCTCCAGCAGCATGAGCAGTTCTTC; CDR3: CASSPSLQQHEQFF
length: 13; size: -; J: TRBJ2-7; D: -; V: TRBV6-6; DNA: TGTGCCAGCAGTTCAGGGATCGGCTACGAGCAGTACTTC; CDR3: CASSSGIGYEQYF
length: 16; size: once; J: TRBJ2-1; D: TRBD2; V: TRBV19; DNA: TGTGCCAGTAGTAAGGGACTAGAAAATAGGAACAATGAGCAGTTCTTC; CDR3: CASSKGLENRNNEQFF
length: 14; size: -; J: TRBJ1-1; D: TRBD1; V: TRBV6-1; DNA: TGTGCCGCCCTAGAGGGAGGGGGCAGGACTGAAGCTTTCTTT; CDR3: CAALEGGGRTEAFF
length: 17; size: -; J: TRBJ2-1; D: -; V: TRBV21-1; DNA: TGTGCCAGCAGCAAAAAACTTCCCAGGGGTGGAAACAATGAGCAGTTCTTC; CDR3: CASSKKLPRGGNNEQFF
length: 14; size: -; J: TRBJ2-1; D: TRBD2; V: TRBV6-4; DNA: TGTGCCAGCAGTGAGCAGGCCACTAGCGGTGAGCAGTTCTTC; CDR3: CASSEQATSGEQFF
length: 15; size: -; J: TRBJ2-3; D: -; V: TRBV18; DNA: TGTGCCAGCTCACCACTCGGGAGTATCGCAGATACGCAGTATTTT; CDR3: CASSPLGSIADTQYF
length: 15; size: -; J: TRBJ1-2; D: TRBD1; V: TRBV6-6; DNA: TGTGCCAGCAGTTACACCTCGGGACAGTCAACTGGCTACACCTTC; CDR3: CASSYTSGQSTGYTF
length: 16; size: -; J: TRBJ1-6; D: TRBD1; V: TRBV10-2; DNA: TGCGCCAGCAGTATCGGACAGGGGGCTTCTAATTCACCCCTCCACTTT; CDR3: CASSIGQGASNSPLHF
length: 20; size: few; J: TRBJ2-7; D: -; V: TRBV21-1; DNA: TGTGCCAGCAAAGTTTTAGGACCCAGCGGCCGCCCGCTAAGCTCCTACGAGCAGTACTTC; CDR3: CASKVLGPSGRPLSSYEQYF
length: 16; size: medium-sized; J: TRBJ2-3; D: -; V: TRBV5-1; DNA: TGCGCCAGCAGCTTGGATCCTAGCGCTCGCACAGATACGCAGTATTTT; CDR3: CASSLDPSARTDTQYF
length: 13; size: -; J: TRBJ2-1; D: TRBD2; V: TRBV10-2; DNA: TGCGCCAGCAGCCAGACTAGCCACAATGAGCAGTTCTTC; CDR3: CASSQTSHNEQFF
length: 14; size: -; J: TRBJ1-3; D: TRBD1; V: TRBV6-1; DNA: TGTGCCATACAGGGGGCTGTTCCTGGAAACACCATATATTTT; CDR3: CAIQGAVPGNTIYF
length: 15; size: -; J: TRBJ1-1; D: -; V: TRBV11-2; DNA: TGTGCCAGCAGCTTAGGTCAGGGATGGACCACTGAAGCTTTCTTT; CDR3: CASSLGQGWTTEAFF
length: 13; size: -; J: TRBJ1-1; D: -; V: TRBV27; DNA: TGTGCCAGCAGGGGTCAATCGGGCACTGAAGCTTTCTTT; CDR3: CASRGQSGTEAFF
length: 15; size: -; J: TRBJ2-5; D: -; V: TRBV6-5; DNA: TGTGCCAGCAGCCCCGGGGCTGTCGAAAAAGAGACCCAGTACTTC; CDR3: CASSPGAVEKETQYF
length: 14; size: once; J: TRBJ1-6; D: -; V: TRBV6-5; DNA: TGTGCCAGCAGCGGAGGGCGGACGGGTTCACCCCTCCACTTT; CDR3: CASSGGRTGSPLHF
length: 15; size: -; J: TRBJ1-5; D: -; V: TRBV7-8; DNA: TGTGCCAGCAGCCCGGAGGACAGCGGTAATCAGCCCCAGCATTTT; CDR3: CASSPEDSGNQPQHF
length: 16; size: once; J: TRBJ2-4; D: TRBD1; V: TRBV5-5; DNA: TGTGCCAGCAGCTTCTCTCCGACAGGGCAGCTTGTCATTCAGTACTTC; CDR3: CASSFSPTGQLVIQYF
length: 15; size: -; J: TRBJ2-7; D: -; V: TRBV19; DNA: TGTGCCAGTAGTATAAAGGTTAGCCCGGGTTACGAGCAGTACTTC; CDR3: CASSIKVSPGYEQYF
length: 14; size: -; J: TRBJ2-5; D: -; V: TRBV28; DNA: TGTGCCAGCAGTGTCTTTAGGCCAGAAGGGACCCAGTACTTC; CDR3: CASSVFRPEGTQYF
length: 16; size: -; J: TRBJ2-4; D: -; V: TRBV5-4; DNA: TGTGCCAGCAGCTTGGCTGGGGGCGCCTCCAAAAACATTCAGTACTTC; CDR3: CASSLAGGASKNIQYF
length: 14; size: -; J: TRBJ1-2; D: -; V: TRBV7-9; DNA: TGTGCCAGCAGCCAATCCGGACCCCTTGAGAGCTACACCTTC; CDR3: CASSQSGPLESYTF
length: 13; size: -; J: TRBJ2-7; D: TRBD2; V: TRBV29-1; DNA: TGCAGCGTTGAAGCCGGGACTAGCTACGAGCAGTACTTC; CDR3: CSVEAGTSYEQYF
length: 11; size: -; J: TRBJ2-5; D: -; V: TRBV5-6; DNA: TGTGCCAGCAGCTTGGTGGAGACCCAGTACTTC; CDR3: CASSLVETQYF
length: 15; size: -; J: TRBJ1-1; D: -; V: TRBV25-1; DNA: TGTGCCAGCAGTGTCTCACAGTTCATGAACACTGAAGCTTTCTTT; CDR3: CASSVSQFMNTEAFF
length: 16; size: once; J: TRBJ1-1; D: -; V: TRBV5-1; DNA: TGCGCCAGCAGCCTCTACAACGACGACATGAACACTGAAGCTTTCTTT; CDR3: CASSLYNDDMNTEAFF
length: 15; size: -; J: TRBJ1-5; D: TRBD1; V: TRBV19; DNA: TGTGCCAGTATCACTACAGGGGGCGTCGGTCAGCCCCAGCATTTT; CDR3: CASITTGGVGQPQHF
length: 11; size: -; J: TRBJ1-2; D: -; V: TRBV6-6; DNA: TGTGCCAGCGCTACAACAACAGGCTACACCTTC; CDR3: CASATTTGYTF
length: 12; size: -; J: TRBJ2-7; D: -; V: TRBV11-3; DNA: TGTGCCAGCAGCTTAAGGGCGCGCGAGCAGTACTTC; CDR3: CASSLRAREQYF
length: 16; size: -; J: TRBJ2-3; D: TRBD1; V: TRBV18; DNA: TGTGCCAGCTCACAGACAGGGGGCGGATTTCAAGATACGCAGTATTTT; CDR3: CASSQTGGGFQDTQYF
length: 13; size: once; J: TRBJ2-1; D: -; V: TRBV11-2; DNA: TGTGCCAGCAGCTTAGATACCCCTAGTGAGCAGTTCTTC; CDR3: CASSLDTPSEQFF